The sequence of this TCR beta chain was determined in a study of siplizumab effects on memory and regulatory T cells. TCRdb's copy holds only in-frame clones and misses some; the assay was immunoSEQ multiplex PCR. The sample comprises roughly 9,000 clones, almost 70% of which are singletons, and 65% to 70% rests with the top ten. The CDR3 sequence is 16 residues long. The V gene end was trimmed by 5 bases and the J gene end by 4 bases; junction bases not matched to a gene: 10. The germline V gene has CDR1 LNHNV and CDR2 YYDKDF (reference sequence). The V and J genes are TRBV15 and TRBJ1-5, with 8 bases identical to TRBD1. Sequenced sample: effector memory CD8+ T cells sorted from blood. Noted subset: unstimulated CD8+ effector memory T cells. The receptor comes from a human donor in good health. CDR3 sequence: CATSPRTGNRNQPQHF. CDR3 coding DNA: TGTGCCACCAGCCCCCGGACAGGGAATAGGAATCAGCCCCAGCATTTT.